A single sample is the source of the 10 T cell receptor beta chains below, sequenced in a study of T cell responses to AZD1222 COVID-19 vaccine. The protocol was immunoSEQ multiplex PCR, while the TCRdb copy is restricted to in-frame clones and leaves out a portion. The table has 150,000 or so clones, roughly nine tenths seen once. The source material was peripheral blood, sampled on day 0 of AZD1222 vaccination. The receptor set was obtained from an adult in good health.

CDR3 loop: CASSLSRSTNYGYTF. Here the CDR3 DNA reads TGTGCCAGCAGCTTATCCAGATCCACTAACTATGGCTACACCTTC. The J gene is TRBJ1-2, the V gene TRBV7-2; D remains ambiguous. Germline CDR1 and CDR2: SGHTA and FQGNSA. The CDR3 has 15 residues. The V and J ends lost 2 bases and 0 bases respectively, with 10 bases between them. The variable domain in full, completed from reference TRBV7-2 and TRBJ1-2, reads GAGVSQSPSNKVTEKGKDVELRCDPISGHTALYWYRQSLGQGLEFLIYFQGNSAPDKSGLPSDRFSAERTGGSVSTLTIQRTQQEDSAVYLCASSLSRSTNYGYTFGSGTRLTVV.

This clone was detected a few times. V gene TRBV19 combines with J gene TRBJ1-2; 10 positions agree with TRBD1. Germline CDR1 and CDR2: LNHDA and SQIVND (reference sequence). There are 18 residues in the CDR3. V shed 5 bases, J shed 2 bases, and the junction held 14 bases outside the gene matches. CDR3 nucleotides: TGTGCCAGTAGTCGGCACCTGAACCCGGGACAGGGGAACTATGGCTACACCTTC. Residues: CASSRHLNPGQGNYGYTF.

This rearrangement joins TRBV5-6 to TRBJ1-5; the D gene is possibly TRBD1 (5 bases). The CDR3 totals 12 residues. V lost 0 bases, J lost 9 bases, and 7 bases lay in between. Germline-derived CDR1 and CDR2 are SGHDT and YYEEEE. The CDR3 nucleotides are TGTGCCAGCAGCTTGGGGAGGGGGCCCCAGCATTTT. Protein sequence: CASSLGRGPQHF. Full variable domain (outside the CDR3, taken from reference TRBV5-6 and TRBJ1-5): DAGVTQSPTHLIKTRGQQVTLRCSPKSGHDTVSWYQQALGQGPQFIFQYYEEEERQRGNFPDRFSGHQFPNYSSELNVNALLLGDSALYLCASSLGRGPQHFGDGTRLSIL.

The chain uses TRBV7-9 and TRBJ1-4; TRBD1 might be the D (6 bases). The CDR3 has 19 amino acids. V was cut by 3 bases and J by 8 bases, with 28 bases left in between. Looked up from germline, CDR1 is SEHNR and CDR2 is FQNEAQ (reference sequence). CDR3 sequence (DNA): TGTGCCAGCAGCTTGACCCCCCGCGGGGGGCAGGATAGGGGAGAAAAACTGTTTTTT. Its protein product is CASSLTPRGGQDRGEKLFF.

About this clone itself: Other DNA sequences in the sample encode the same CDR3. The CDR3 DNA reads TGCGCCAGCAGCTTGGCTCAAGAGACCCAGTACTTC. Translating it yields CASSLAQETQYF. This rearrangement joins TRBV5-1 to TRBJ2-5, with unresolved D. Between the trimmed V and J ends, which lost 0 bases and 2 bases, there was a span of 2 bases. The length of the CDR3 is 12 residues. Germline values: CDR1 SGHRS, CDR2 YFSETQ.

The genes are TRBV19 and TRBJ1-5; the D is unclear. V lost 5 bases and J 0 bases, leaving 5 bases between the germline ends. The CDR3 is 13 residues long. CDR1 LNHDA and CDR2 SQIVND come from the germline V gene (reference sequence). This CDR3 reads CASSGNSNQPQHF. The CDR3 DNA is TGTGCCAGTAGTGGGAATAGCAATCAGCCCCAGCATTTT.

This clone was picked up one time. The chain couples TRBV15 to TRBJ2-1, with D uncertain. The CDR3 covers 14 residues. Trimming left V 0 bases short and J 0 bases short, with 3 bases between. Germline V gene sequence: CDR1 LNHNV, CDR2 YYDKDF (reference sequence). CDR3 sequence reads: CATSRERSYNEQFF. The CDR3 DNA reads TGTGCCACCAGCAGAGAACGCTCCTACAATGAGCAGTTCTTC.

J is TRBJ2-3 and V is TRBV7-2; 8 nucleotides line up with TRBD2. In germline, CDR1 is SGHTA, CDR2 FQGNSA. The CDR3 contains 19 residues. V dropped 4 bases and J dropped 1; count of bases not matched to a gene: 16. The CDR3 sequence: CASSSAPGGPAPGTDTQYF. CDR3 nucleotides: TGTGCCAGCAGCTCCGCTCCGGGGGGGCCAGCCCCGGGCACAGATACGCAGTATTTT.

The genes are TRBV9 and TRBJ2-3, with 7 bases that match TRBD2. The CDR3 sequence is 15 residues long. Germline V gene lookup returns CDR1 SGDLS and CDR2 YYNGEE. V lost 0 bases and J lost 9; bases outside the gene matches: 10. CDR3 coding DNA: TGTGCCAGCAGCGTAGATGGGGGGGACCGCGGGACGCAGTATTTT. It encodes CASSVDGGDRGTQYF.

This clone occurred once. The chain recombines TRBV11-2 with TRBJ2-1, with a possible D match to TRBD2 (5 bases). The V and J ends lost 0 bases and 7 bases respectively, with 10 bases between them. CDR3 length: 14 residues. Germline CDR1 is SGHAT and CDR2 is FQNNGV. The CDR3 spells CASSLDYRTNEQFF. The CDR3 nucleotides read TGTGCCAGCAGCTTAGATTACCGGACTAATGAGCAGTTCTTC. Using reference TRBV11-2 and TRBJ2-1 for the parts outside the CDR3, the full variable domain is EAGVAQSPRYKIIEKRQSVAFWCNPISGHATLYWYQQILGQGPKLLIQFQNNGVVDDSQLPKDRFSAERLKGVDSTLKIQPAKLEDSAVYLCASSLDYRTNEQFFGPGTRLTVL.